A single sample gave rise to the 25 T cell receptor beta chains below, sequenced in a study of shared clonotypes between healthy human individuals. TCRdb's table, derived via immunoSEQ multiplex PCR, lists solely in-frame clones and lacks some. This table holds millions of clones, about 93% found once. Naive-designated CD8 cells lacked CD45RO, were positively enriched for CCR7, and omitted terminally differentiated effector memory CD45RA+ cells. Material: naive CD8+ T cells from PBMCs. Receptor source: a man aged 18-30 years in good health. Some clones in this sample may be carry-over from other donors' samples.

This chain connects TRBV4-1 to TRBJ2-6, with TRBD2 matching over 12 bases. V was pared by 4 bases and J by 0 bases, with 4 bases of the junction left unmatched. Germline V gene sequence: CDR1 MGHRA, CDR2 YSYEKL. The CDR3 length is 18 residues. In DNA form, the CDR3 reads TGCGCCAGCAGCCCTAGCGGGAGGGCCCTCTCTGGGGCCAACGTCCTGACTTTC. Translating gives CASSPSGRALSGANVLTF.

CDR3 protein: CAISEGGLIDQPQHF. The CDR3 DNA follows: TGTGCCATCAGTGAAGGGGGGCTTATAGATCAGCCCCAGCATTTT. The chain has TRBV10-3 and TRBJ1-5, with TRBD1 as a possible D gene (6 bases). CDR3 length: 15 amino acids. The V gene's germline CDR1 is ENHRY and CDR2 SYGVKD. V was shortened by 3 bases and J by 5 bases, with 14 bases between the two germline ends.

This chain joins TRBV6-1 and TRBJ2-2; D not certain. The CDR3 consists of 12 residues. Trimming shortened V by 7 bases and J by 6 bases, and 9 bases separated the two germline ends. Germline loops: CDR1 MNHNS, CDR2 SASEGT. The DNA of the CDR3 is TGTGCCAGCAACGGTGGACCCGGGGAGCTGTTTTTT. It specifies CASNGGPGELFF.

This rearrangement joins TRBV6-1 to TRBJ1-1; TRBD1 might be the D (6 bases). This CDR3 has 12 amino acids. Deletions cut 5 bases from V and 5 bases from J, with 9 bases between. The germline CDR1 and CDR2 sequences are MNHNS and SASEGT. CDR3 in DNA: TGTGCCAGCAGTTCCGGACAGACTGAAGCTTTCTTT. Its translation: CASSSGQTEAFF.

The chain carries TRBV5-6 and TRBJ1-1; D is undetermined. This CDR3 is 14 amino acids long. V gave up 2 bases and J gave up 1 base, with 9 bases separating them. CDR1 is SGHDT and CDR2 is YYEEEE in the germline V gene. The DNA for the CDR3 is TGTGCCAGCAGCTTCGTCTCGGCGAACACTGAAGCTTTCTTT. Translating it yields CASSFVSANTEAFF.

The gene calls are TRBV10-3 and TRBJ2-3, with TRBD2 matching over 15 bases. After removal of 3 bases from V and 4 bases from J, the junction contained 8 bases not matched to a gene. The CDR3 is made up of 18 amino acids. Germline CDR1 reads ENHRY; CDR2 reads SYGVKD. The CDR3 region is CAISDTLGLAGGADTQYF. CDR3 coding DNA: TGTGCCATCAGTGACACTTTGGGACTAGCGGGAGGAGCAGATACGCAGTATTTT.

The V gene is TRBV7-3, the J gene TRBJ2-3; 8 bases align to TRBD2. J was trimmed by 1 base and V by 4 bases; bases with no gene match: 7. The CDR3 extends over 16 amino acids. CDR1 is SGHTA, CDR2 FQGTGA, per germline. CDR3 in DNA: TGTGCCAGCAGCTCAATTAGCGGGGCTCGCACAGATACGCAGTATTTT. This sequence encodes CASSSISGARTDTQYF.

The J gene is TRBJ1-2, the V gene TRBV28; TRBD1 is a possible D gene (5 bases). V was shortened by 8 bases and J by 4 bases, with 26 bases between the two germline ends. From germline, CDR1 is MDHEN and CDR2 SYDVKM. This CDR3 spans 17 amino acids. CDR3 sequence reads: CASAYGDVATDIYGYTF. CDR3 in DNA: TGTGCCAGCGCCTATGGGGATGTCGCGACAGACATCTATGGCTACACCTTC.

V is TRBV21-1 and J is TRBJ2-3. TRBV21-1 is a pseudogene segment. The CDR3 consists of 12 residues. As DNA, the CDR3 is TGTGCCAGCAGCAAATCCGCCGATACGCAGTATTTT. It specifies CASSKSADTQYF.

This clone showed up just once. The chain links TRBV18 to TRBJ2-7; 10 nucleotides align to TRBD1. CDR1 and CDR2 from the germline V gene are KGHSH and LQKENI. The CDR3 extends over 14 amino acids. J was trimmed by 5 bases and V by 3 bases; bases with no gene match: 4. The CDR3 reads CASSPGQGVHEQYF. CDR3 DNA sequence: TGTGCCAGCTCACCCGGACAGGGGGTCCACGAGCAGTACTTC. The variable domain in full, with the rest retrieved from reference TRBV18 and TRBJ2-7, is NAGVMQNPRHLVRRRGQEARLRCSPMKGHSHVYWYRQLPEEGLKFMVYLQKENIIDESGMPKERFSAEFPKEGPSILRIQQVVRGDSAAYFCASSPGQGVHEQYFGPGTRLTVT.

The rearrangement links TRBV23-1 to TRBJ2-7; TRBD2 agrees at 7 bases. TRBV23-1 is classed as an ORF, of uncertain function. The V gene end was trimmed by 4 bases and the J gene end by 0 bases; junction bases not matched to a gene: 9. This CDR3 has 16 residues. The CDR3: CASSPAGEGNSYEQYF. The CDR3 region has the DNA TGCGCCAGCAGTCCGGCCGGGGAGGGGAACTCCTACGAGCAGTACTTC.

This chain uses TRBV14 with TRBJ2-2; a possible D gene is TRBD2 (5 bases). This CDR3 region has 14 residues. Germline lookup yields CDR1 SGHDN and CDR2 FVKESK. The V end lost 1 base, the J end lost 6 bases, and 9 bases lay between the germline ends. CDR3 DNA: TGTGCCAGCAGCCAAGTTCCCGGGGCCGGGGAGCTGTTTTTT. This gives the protein CASSQVPGAGELFF.

The chain couples TRBV7-8 to TRBJ2-5; possibly TRBD2 for D (6 bases). The CDR3 runs 16 residues. Trimming pared 0 bases from V and 2 bases from J, leaving 13 bases between. Per germline, CDR1 SGHVS and CDR2 FQNEAQ. The chain's CDR3 is CASSLAAGGQQETQYF. As DNA, the CDR3 is TGTGCCAGCAGCTTAGCGGCCGGGGGTCAGCAAGAGACCCAGTACTTC.

The chain carries TRBV5-1 and TRBJ2-3; possibly TRBD1 for D (5 bases). CDR3 length equals 14 residues. Trimming left V 3 bases short and J 4 bases short, with 12 bases between. Germline V gene lookup returns CDR1 SGHRS and CDR2 YFSETQ. CDR3 sequence (DNA): TGCGCCAGCAGCTCAGGGAAGGCGGCAGATACGCAGTATTTT. It encodes CASSSGKAADTQYF.

The chain combines TRBV4-1 with TRBJ1-4; D uncertain. V was shortened by 2 bases and J by 5 bases, with 3 bases between the two germline ends. The CDR3 has 12 amino acids. Germline values: CDR1 MGHRA, CDR2 YSYEKL. CDR3 sequence (DNA): TGCGCCAGCAGCCAACTGAATGAAAAACTGTTTTTT. Translating gives CASSQLNEKLFF.

This clone was found a few times. This specimen includes other DNA sequences encoding the same CDR3. The chain recombines TRBV20-1 with TRBJ1-2, with D perhaps TRBD1 (6 bases). The V end lost 4 bases, the J end lost 6 bases, and 6 bases lay between the germline ends. CDR1 is DFQATT and CDR2 is SNEGSKA in the germline V gene (reference sequence). The CDR3 loop spans 10 amino acids. The CDR3 DNA is TGCAGTGCTACAGGGGATGGCTACACCTTC. Translating gives CSATGDGYTF.

This chain links TRBV7-2 with TRBJ1-2; 8 bases align to TRBD1. The CDR3 runs 15 residues. Germline V gene lookup returns CDR1 SGHTA and CDR2 FQGNSA. The V and J ends lost 2 bases and 4 bases, in that order; junction bases with no gene match: 6. The CDR3, as DNA: TGTGCCAGCAGCTTACTCGGACAGGGAATCTATGGCTACACCTTC. Translating gives CASSLLGQGIYGYTF. Based on the CDR3 plus reference TRBV7-2 and TRBJ1-2, the full variable domain is GAGVSQSPSNKVTEKGKDVELRCDPISGHTALYWYRQSLGQGLEFLIYFQGNSAPDKSGLPSDRFSAERTGGSVSTLTIQRTQQEDSAVYLCASSLLGQGIYGYTFGSGTRLTVV.

V is TRBV4-1 and J is TRBJ1-5; D remains unclear. V was cut by 5 bases and J by 5 bases, with 10 bases left in between. This CDR3 comprises 13 residues. The germline V gene has CDR1 MGHRA and CDR2 YSYEKL. In nucleotides, the CDR3 is TGCGCCAGCAGCGAAGTCTTGGATCAGCCCCAGCATTTT. Residues: CASSEVLDQPQHF.

V usage is TRBV28 and J usage is TRBJ1-5, with 8 positions matching TRBD1. The germline gives CDR1 MDHEN, CDR2 SYDVKM. The J segment lost 2 bases and the V segment lost 6 bases, leaving 6 bases of the junction unmatched. This CDR3 is built from 15 residues. CDR3 sequence (DNA): TGTGCCAGCAGCGGGACAGGCCGGGGCAATCAGCCCCAGCATTTT. This codes for CASSGTGRGNQPQHF.

The CDR3 loop reads CASSFIQGPPYEQYF. For the CDR3, the DNA is TGTGCCAGCAGTTTTATACAGGGGCCACCCTACGAGCAGTACTTC. The chain couples TRBV27 to TRBJ2-7, with TRBD1 identical over 7 bases. This CDR3 comprises 15 residues. The V and J ends lost 3 bases and 2 bases, in that order; junction bases with no gene match: 7. Germline V gene lookup returns CDR1 MNHEY and CDR2 SMNVEV (reference sequence).

The chain couples TRBV28 to TRBJ2-1; D possibly corresponds to TRBD1 (6 bases). Trimming shortened V by 4 bases and J by 10 bases, and 8 bases separated the two germline ends. This CDR3 contains 11 residues. Germline loops: CDR1 MDHEN, CDR2 SYDVKM. CDR3 in amino acids: CASSYGTEQFF. For the CDR3, the DNA is TGTGCCAGCAGTTATGGGACAGAGCAGTTCTTC. Based on the CDR3 plus reference TRBV28 and TRBJ2-1, the full variable domain is DVKVTQSSRYLVKRTGEKVFLECVQDMDHENMFWYRQDPGLGLRLIYFSYDVKMKEKGDIPEGYSVSREKKERFSLILESASTNQTSMYLCASSYGTEQFFGPGTRLTVL.

The CDR3 sequence: CASSGSGVGYEQYF. The CDR3 nucleotides read TGTGCCAGCAGTGGGTCTGGAGTAGGATACGAGCAGTACTTC. The chain has TRBV27 and TRBJ2-7; D remains ambiguous. There are 14 residues in the CDR3. Per germline, CDR1 MNHEY and CDR2 SMNVEV (reference sequence). Trimming pared 5 bases from V and 4 bases from J, leaving 15 bases between.

The V gene is TRBV6-1, the J gene TRBJ2-7; 10 bases line up with TRBD1. The CDR3 is 14 residues long. V trimming: 2 bases; J trimming: 6 bases; junction bases outside the gene matches: 4. CDR1 is MNHNS, CDR2 SASEGT, per germline. The CDR3: CASSELGTGAEQYF. CDR3 sequence (DNA): TGTGCCAGCAGTGAATTAGGGACAGGGGCCGAGCAGTACTTC.

This rearrangement joins TRBV27 to TRBJ1-5; 8 bases are shared with TRBD1. The CDR3 loop spans 17 amino acids. CDR1 and CDR2 from the germline V gene are MNHEY and SMNVEV (reference sequence). Trimming took 2 bases from V and 1 from J; bases not matched to a gene: 7. The DNA of the CDR3 is TGTGCCAGCAGTTTAATTTCAGGGGGCCGGAGCAATCAGCCCCAGCATTTT. Translating gives CASSLISGGRSNQPQHF.

V gene TRBV27 combines with J gene TRBJ2-3; 7 positions agree with TRBD2. This CDR3 region has 16 residues. V trimming: 6 bases; J trimming: 0 bases; junction bases outside the gene matches: 9. CDR1 and CDR2 (germline): MNHEY, SMNVEV (reference sequence). In DNA form, the CDR3 reads TGTGCCAGCAGACTTAGGAGGCGGGGGAGCACAGATACGCAGTATTTT. Protein: CASRLRRRGSTDTQYF.